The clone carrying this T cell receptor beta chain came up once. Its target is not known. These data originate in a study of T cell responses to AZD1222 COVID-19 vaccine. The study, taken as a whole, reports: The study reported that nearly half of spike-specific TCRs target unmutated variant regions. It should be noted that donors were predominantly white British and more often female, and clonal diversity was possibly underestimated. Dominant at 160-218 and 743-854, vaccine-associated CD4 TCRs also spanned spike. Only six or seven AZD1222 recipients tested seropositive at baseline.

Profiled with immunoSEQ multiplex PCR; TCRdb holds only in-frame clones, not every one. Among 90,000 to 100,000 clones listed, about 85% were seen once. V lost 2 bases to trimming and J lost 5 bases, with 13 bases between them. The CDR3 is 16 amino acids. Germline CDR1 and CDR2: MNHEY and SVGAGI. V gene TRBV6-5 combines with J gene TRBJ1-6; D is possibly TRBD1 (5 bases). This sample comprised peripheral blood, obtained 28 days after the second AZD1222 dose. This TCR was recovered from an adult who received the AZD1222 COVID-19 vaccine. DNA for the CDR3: TGTGCCAGCAGTTACGCGGGGCATGGCGATAATTCACCCCTCCACTTT. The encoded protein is CASSYAGHGDNSPLHF.